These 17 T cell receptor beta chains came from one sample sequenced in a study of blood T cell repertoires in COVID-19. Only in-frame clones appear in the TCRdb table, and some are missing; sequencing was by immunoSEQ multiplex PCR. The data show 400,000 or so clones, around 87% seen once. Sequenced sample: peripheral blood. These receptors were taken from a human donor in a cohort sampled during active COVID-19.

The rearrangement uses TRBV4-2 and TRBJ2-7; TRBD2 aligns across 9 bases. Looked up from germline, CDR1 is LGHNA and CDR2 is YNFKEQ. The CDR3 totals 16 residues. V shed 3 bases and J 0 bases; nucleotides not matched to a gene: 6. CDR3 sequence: CASSHGGGESSYEQYF. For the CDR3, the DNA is TGTGCCAGCAGCCATGGCGGGGGGGAGAGCTCCTACGAGCAGTACTTC.

The CDR3 spells CASSLRGWNTEAFF. CDR3 coding DNA: TGTGCCAGCAGCTTGCGGGGATGGAACACTGAAGCTTTCTTT. The chain recombines TRBV5-6 with TRBJ1-1; no clear D gene. V was cut by 1 base and J by 1 base, with 8 bases left in between. The CDR3 is 14 residues long. From germline, CDR1 is SGHDT and CDR2 YYEEEE.

The CDR3 here is CASSLVAGQRTEAFF. In DNA, the CDR3 is TGTGCCAGCAGCTTAGTAGCTGGTCAACGGACTGAAGCTTTCTTT. V is TRBV7-2 and J is TRBJ1-1; no clear D. The CDR3 is 15 amino acids. Germline assignment: CDR1 SGHTA and CDR2 FQGNSA. The germline V and J ends were trimmed by 1 base and 5 bases, with 14 bases remaining between them.

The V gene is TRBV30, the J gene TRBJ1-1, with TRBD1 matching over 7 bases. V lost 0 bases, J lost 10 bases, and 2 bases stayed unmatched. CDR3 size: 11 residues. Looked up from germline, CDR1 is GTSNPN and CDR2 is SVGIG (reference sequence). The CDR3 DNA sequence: TGTGCCTGGAGTGTACAGGGGATAGCTTTCTTT. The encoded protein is CAWSVQGIAFF.

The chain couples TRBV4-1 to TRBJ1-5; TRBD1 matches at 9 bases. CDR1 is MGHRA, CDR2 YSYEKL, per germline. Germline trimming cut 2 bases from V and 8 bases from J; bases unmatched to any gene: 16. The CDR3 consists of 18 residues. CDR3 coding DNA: TGCGCCAGCAGCCAAAGCGGGGACAGGGAGCCATGGGGTGAGCCCCAGCATTTT. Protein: CASSQSGDREPWGEPQHF.

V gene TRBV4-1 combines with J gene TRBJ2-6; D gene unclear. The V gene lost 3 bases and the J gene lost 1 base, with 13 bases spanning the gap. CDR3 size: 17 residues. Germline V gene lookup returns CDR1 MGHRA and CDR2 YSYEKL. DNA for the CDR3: TGCGCCAGCAGCCAGCGATTCACAGAATCTGGGGCCAACGTCCTGACTTTC. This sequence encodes CASSQRFTESGANVLTF.

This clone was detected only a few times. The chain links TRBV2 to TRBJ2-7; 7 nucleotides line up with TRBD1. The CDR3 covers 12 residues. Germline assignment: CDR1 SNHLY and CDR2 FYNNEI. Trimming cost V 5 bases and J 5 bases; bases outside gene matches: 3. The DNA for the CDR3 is TGTGCCAGCAGTAAACAGGGGAACGAGCAGTACTTC. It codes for CASSKQGNEQYF.

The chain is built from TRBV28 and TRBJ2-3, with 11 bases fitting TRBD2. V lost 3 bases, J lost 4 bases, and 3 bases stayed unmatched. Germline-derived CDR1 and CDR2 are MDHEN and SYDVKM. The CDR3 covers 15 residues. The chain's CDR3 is CASSFLAGGSDTQYF. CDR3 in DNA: TGTGCCAGCAGTTTCCTAGCGGGAGGTTCAGATACGCAGTATTTT.

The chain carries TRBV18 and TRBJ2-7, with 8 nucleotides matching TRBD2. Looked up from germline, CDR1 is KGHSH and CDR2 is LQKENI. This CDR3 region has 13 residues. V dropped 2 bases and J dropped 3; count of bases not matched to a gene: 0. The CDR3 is CASSPGTSYEQYF. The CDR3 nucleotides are TGTGCCAGCTCACCAGGGACTAGCTACGAGCAGTACTTC.

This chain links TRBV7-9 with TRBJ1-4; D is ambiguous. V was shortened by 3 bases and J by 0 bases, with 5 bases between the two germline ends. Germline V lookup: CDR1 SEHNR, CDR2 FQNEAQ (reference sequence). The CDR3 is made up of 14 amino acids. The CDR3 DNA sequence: TGTGCCAGCAGCTTTTCGGCAACTAATGAAAAACTGTTTTTT. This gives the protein CASSFSATNEKLFF. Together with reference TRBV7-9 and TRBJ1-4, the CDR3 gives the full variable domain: DTGVSQNPRHKITKRGQNVTFRCDPISEHNRLYWYRQTLGQGPEFLTYFQNEAQLEKSRLLSDRFSAERPKGSFSTLEIQRTEQGDSAMYLCASSFSATNEKLFFGSGTQLSVL.

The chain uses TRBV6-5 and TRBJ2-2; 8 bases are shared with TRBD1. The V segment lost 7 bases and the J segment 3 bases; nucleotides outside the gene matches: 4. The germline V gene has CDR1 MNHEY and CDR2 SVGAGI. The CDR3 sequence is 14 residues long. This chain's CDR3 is CASTGQGYTGELFF. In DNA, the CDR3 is TGTGCCAGCACCGGACAGGGATACACCGGGGAGCTGTTTTTT.

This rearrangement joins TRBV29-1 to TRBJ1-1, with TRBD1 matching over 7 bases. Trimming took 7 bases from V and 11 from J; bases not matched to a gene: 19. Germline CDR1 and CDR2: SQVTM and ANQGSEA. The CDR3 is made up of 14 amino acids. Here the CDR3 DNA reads TGCAGCGGCAACAGGGGACTGTCGGGGATGGAGGCTTTCTTT. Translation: CSGNRGLSGMEAFF.

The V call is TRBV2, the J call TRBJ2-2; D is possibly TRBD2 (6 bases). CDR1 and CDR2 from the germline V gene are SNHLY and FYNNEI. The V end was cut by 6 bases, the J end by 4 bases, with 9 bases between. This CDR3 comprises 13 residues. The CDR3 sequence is CASRRTTTGELFF. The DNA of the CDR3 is TGTGCCAGCAGACGGACTACCACCGGGGAGCTGTTTTTT.

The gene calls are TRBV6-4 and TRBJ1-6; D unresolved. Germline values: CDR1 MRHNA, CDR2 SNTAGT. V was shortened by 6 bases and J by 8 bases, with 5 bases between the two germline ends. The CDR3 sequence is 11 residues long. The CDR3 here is CASSPDSPLHF. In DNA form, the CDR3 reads TGTGCCAGCAGCCCCGATTCACCCCTCCACTTT.

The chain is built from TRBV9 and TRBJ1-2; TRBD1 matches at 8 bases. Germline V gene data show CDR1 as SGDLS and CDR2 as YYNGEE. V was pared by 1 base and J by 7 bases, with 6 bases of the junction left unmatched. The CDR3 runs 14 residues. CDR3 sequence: CASSVSGGLSGYTF. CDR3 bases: TGTGCCAGCAGCGTATCAGGGGGCCTCAGTGGCTACACCTTC. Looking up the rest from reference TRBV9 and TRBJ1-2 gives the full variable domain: DSGVTQTPKHLITATGQRVTLRCSPRSGDLSVYWYQQSLDQGLQFLIQYYNGEERAKGNILERFSAQQFPDLHSELNLSSLELGDSALYFCASSVSGGLSGYTFGSGTRLTVV.

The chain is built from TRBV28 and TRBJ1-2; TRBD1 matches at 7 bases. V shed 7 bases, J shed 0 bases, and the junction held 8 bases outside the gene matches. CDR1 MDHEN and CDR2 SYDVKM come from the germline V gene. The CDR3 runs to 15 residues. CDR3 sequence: CASTPWTGANYGYTF. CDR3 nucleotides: TGTGCCAGCACCCCTTGGACAGGAGCTAACTATGGCTACACCTTC.

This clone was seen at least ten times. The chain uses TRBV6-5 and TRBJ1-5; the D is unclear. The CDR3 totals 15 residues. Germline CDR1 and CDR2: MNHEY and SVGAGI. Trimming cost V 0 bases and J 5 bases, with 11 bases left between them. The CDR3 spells CASSYSYLVDQPQHF. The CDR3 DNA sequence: TGTGCCAGCAGTTACTCTTATTTAGTGGATCAGCCCCAGCATTTT.